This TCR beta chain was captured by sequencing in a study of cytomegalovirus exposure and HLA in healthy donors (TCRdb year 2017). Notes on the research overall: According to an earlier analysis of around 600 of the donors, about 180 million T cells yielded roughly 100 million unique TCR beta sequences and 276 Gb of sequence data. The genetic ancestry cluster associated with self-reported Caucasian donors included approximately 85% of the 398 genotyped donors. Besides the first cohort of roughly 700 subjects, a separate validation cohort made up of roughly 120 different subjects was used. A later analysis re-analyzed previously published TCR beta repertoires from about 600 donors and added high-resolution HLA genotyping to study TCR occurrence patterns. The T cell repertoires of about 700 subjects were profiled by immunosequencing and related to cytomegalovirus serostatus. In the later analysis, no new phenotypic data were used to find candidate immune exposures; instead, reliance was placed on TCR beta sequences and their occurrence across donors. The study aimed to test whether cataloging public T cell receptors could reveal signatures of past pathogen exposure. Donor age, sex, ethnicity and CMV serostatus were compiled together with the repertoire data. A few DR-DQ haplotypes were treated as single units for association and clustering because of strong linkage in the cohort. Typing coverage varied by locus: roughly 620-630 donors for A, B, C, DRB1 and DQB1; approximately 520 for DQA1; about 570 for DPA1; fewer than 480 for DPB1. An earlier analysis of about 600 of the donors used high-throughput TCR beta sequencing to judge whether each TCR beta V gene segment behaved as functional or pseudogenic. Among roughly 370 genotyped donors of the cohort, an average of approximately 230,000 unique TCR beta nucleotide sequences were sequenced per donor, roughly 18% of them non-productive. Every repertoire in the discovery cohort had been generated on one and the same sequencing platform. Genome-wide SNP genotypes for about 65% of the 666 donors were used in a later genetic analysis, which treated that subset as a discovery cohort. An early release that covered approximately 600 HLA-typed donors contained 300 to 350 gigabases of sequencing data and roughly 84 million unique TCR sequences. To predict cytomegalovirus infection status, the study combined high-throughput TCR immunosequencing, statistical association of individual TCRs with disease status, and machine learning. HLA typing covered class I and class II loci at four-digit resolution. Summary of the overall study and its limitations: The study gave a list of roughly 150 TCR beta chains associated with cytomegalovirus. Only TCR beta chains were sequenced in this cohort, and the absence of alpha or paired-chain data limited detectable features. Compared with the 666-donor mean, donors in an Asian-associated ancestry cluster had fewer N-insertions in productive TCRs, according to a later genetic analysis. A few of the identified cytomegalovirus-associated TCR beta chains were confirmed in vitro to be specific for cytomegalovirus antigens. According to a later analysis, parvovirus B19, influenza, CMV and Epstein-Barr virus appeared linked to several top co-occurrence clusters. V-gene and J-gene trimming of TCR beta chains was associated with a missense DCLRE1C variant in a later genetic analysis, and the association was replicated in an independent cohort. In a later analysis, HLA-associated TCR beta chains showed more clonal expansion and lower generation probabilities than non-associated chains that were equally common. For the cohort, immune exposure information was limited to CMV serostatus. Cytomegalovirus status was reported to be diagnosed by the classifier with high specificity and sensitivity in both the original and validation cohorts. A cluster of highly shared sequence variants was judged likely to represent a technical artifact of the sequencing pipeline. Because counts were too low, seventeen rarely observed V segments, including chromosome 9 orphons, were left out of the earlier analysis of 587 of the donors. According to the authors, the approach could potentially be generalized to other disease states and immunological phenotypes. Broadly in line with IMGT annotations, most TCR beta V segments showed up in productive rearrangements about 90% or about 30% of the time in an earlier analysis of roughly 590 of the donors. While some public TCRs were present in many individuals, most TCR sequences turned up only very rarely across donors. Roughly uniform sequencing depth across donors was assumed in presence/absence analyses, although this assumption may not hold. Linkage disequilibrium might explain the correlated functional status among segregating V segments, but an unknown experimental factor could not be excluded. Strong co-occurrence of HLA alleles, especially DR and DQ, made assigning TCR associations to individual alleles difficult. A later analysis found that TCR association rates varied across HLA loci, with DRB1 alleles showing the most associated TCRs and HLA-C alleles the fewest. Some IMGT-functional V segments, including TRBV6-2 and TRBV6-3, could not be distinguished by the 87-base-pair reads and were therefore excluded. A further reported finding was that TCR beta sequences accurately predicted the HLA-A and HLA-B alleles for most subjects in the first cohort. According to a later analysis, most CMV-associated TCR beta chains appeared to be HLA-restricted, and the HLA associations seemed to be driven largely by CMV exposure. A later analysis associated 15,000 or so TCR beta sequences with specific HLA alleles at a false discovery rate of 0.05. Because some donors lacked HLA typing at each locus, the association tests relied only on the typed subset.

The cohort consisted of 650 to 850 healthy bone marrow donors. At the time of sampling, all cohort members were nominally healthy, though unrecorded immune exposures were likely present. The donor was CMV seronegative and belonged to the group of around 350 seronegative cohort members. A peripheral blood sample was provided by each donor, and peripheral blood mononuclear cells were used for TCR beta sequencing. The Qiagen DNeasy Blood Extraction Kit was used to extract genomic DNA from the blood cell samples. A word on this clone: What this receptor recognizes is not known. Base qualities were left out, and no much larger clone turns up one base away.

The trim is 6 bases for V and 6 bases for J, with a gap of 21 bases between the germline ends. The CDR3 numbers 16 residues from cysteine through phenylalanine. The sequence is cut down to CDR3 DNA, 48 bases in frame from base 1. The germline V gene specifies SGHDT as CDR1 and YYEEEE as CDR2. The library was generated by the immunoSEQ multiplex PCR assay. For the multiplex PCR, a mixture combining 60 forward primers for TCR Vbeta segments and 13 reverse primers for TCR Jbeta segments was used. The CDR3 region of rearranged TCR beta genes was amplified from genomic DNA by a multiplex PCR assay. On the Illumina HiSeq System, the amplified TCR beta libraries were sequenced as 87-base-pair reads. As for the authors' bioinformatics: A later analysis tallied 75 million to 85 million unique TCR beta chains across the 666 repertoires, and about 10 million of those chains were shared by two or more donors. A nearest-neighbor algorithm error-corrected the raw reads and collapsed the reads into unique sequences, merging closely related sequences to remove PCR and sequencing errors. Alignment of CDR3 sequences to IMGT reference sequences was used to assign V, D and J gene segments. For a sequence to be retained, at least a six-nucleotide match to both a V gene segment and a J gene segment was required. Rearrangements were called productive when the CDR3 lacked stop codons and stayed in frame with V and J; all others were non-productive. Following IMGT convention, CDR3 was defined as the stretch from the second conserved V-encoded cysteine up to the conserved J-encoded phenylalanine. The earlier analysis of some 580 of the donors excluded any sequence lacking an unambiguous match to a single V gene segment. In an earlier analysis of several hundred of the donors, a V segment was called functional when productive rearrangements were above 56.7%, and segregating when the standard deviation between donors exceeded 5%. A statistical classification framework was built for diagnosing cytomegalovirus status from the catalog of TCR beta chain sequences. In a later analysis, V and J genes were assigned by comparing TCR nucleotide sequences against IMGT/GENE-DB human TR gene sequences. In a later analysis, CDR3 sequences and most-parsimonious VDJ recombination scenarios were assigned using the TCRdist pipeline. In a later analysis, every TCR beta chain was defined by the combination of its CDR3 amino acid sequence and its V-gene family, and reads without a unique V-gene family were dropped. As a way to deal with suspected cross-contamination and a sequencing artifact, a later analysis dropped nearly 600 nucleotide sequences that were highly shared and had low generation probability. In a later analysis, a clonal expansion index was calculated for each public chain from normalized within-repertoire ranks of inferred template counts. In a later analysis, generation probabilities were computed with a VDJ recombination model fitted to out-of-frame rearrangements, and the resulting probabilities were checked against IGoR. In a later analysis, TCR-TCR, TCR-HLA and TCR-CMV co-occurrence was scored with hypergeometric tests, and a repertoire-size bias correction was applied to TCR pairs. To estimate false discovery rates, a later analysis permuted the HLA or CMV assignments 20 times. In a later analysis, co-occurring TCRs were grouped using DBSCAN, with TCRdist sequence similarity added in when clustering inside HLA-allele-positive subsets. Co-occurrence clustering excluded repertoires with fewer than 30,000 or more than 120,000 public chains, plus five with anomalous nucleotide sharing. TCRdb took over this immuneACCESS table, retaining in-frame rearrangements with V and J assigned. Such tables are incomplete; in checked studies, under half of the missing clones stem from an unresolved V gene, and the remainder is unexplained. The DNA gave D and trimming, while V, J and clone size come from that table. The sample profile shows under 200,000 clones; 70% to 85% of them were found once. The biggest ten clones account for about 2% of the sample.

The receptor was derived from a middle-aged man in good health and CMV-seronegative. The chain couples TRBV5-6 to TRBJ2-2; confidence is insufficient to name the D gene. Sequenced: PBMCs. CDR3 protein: CASTVLIGEGSGELFF. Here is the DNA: TGTGCCAGCACCGTTCTCATTGGAGAAGGCTCCGGGGAGCTGTTTTTT.